This T cell receptor (beta chain) was recovered during a study of post-analysis software for immune sequencing data. Whole-study findings and limits: Controls showed lower frequencies than patients for 4 or 5 TRBV segments, and TRBV5-6, TRBV5-1 and TRBV20-1 were among these.

The authors incorporated unique molecular identifiers into the TCR beta cDNA libraries. TCRdb processed the PCR reads anew with MiXCR; each CDR3 protein has one entry. The data show 820,000 or so distinct CDR3 sequences, 53% seen once. In the case of this clonotype: Antigen unknown.

This CDR3 comprises 14 residues. Germline values: CDR1 ENHRY, CDR2 SYGVKD. V shed 3 bases and J shed 2 bases, with 11 bases lying between them. The chain couples TRBV10-3 to TRBJ2-7; no firm D call. Material for sequencing was blood. The receptor was isolated from a girl under 18 with multiple sclerosis. This chain's CDR3 is CAISDASTTYEQYF. Here the CDR3 DNA reads TGTGCCATCAGTGATGCTAGTACTACCTACGAGCAGTACTTC.